This is a list of T cell receptor beta chains from one sample in a study of blood T cell repertoires in COVID-19. Here immunoSEQ multiplex PCR was the method, and the copy in TCRdb shows in-frame clones only, minus some. The data contain fewer than 350,000 clones, 75% to 90% of them singletons. Material for sequencing was PBMCs or T cells enriched from blood (not recorded which). Source of these receptors: a man aged 55 to 70 who had recovered from COVID-19. Both conserved end residues are part of each CDR3.

J gene: TRBJ2-3; V gene: TRBV24-1; CDR3 protein: CATGDSRTDTQYF
J gene: TRBJ2-7; V gene: TRBV18; CDR3 protein: CASSPFPGGTAYEQYF
J gene: TRBJ2-3; V gene: TRBV5-5; CDR3 protein: CASSLTQDFPTDTQYF
J gene: TRBJ2-1; V gene: TRBV24-1; CDR3 protein: CATSQWGSPGGSYNEQFF
J gene: TRBJ2-1; V gene: TRBV7-9; CDR3 protein: CASSFPRQGSYNEQFF
J gene: TRBJ2-1; V gene: TRBV5-5; CDR3 protein: CASSILVASYNEQFF
J gene: TRBJ1-2; V gene: TRBV9; CDR3 protein: CASSPDRNYGYTF
J gene: TRBJ1-5; V gene: TRBV7-2; CDR3 protein: CASSFQADQPQHF
J gene: TRBJ1-1; V gene: TRBV7-9; CDR3 protein: CASSITGNTEAFF
J gene: TRBJ2-5; V gene: TRBV18; CDR3 protein: CASSLGVDGETQYF
J gene: TRBJ1-4; V gene: TRBV11-2; CDR3 protein: CASSSTGGFEKLFF
J gene: TRBJ1-3; V gene: TRBV4-1; CDR3 protein: CASSLQSGGTGNTIYF
J gene: TRBJ2-2; V gene: TRBV7-2; CDR3 protein: CASSLSSHGELFF
J gene: TRBJ1-2; V gene: TRBV28; CDR3 protein: CASSFRNYGYTF
J gene: TRBJ2-7; V gene: TRBV9; CDR3 protein: CASSRDNYEQYF
J gene: TRBJ1-1; V gene: TRBV28; CDR3 protein: CASSPGQARDTEAFF
J gene: TRBJ1-2; V gene: TRBV18; CDR3 protein: CASAPTGEDGYTF
J gene: TRBJ1-4; V gene: TRBV6-6; CDR3 protein: CASGPANEKLFF
J gene: TRBJ2-7; V gene: TRBV28; CDR3 protein: CASSLSVPSYEQYF
J gene: TRBJ1-3; V gene: TRBV28; CDR3 protein: CATGDSGNTIYF
J gene: TRBJ2-7; V gene: TRBV5-1; CDR3 protein: CASRAPGTASSEQYF
J gene: TRBJ2-2; V gene: TRBV27; CDR3 protein: CASRTGTNTGELFF
J gene: TRBJ1-1; V gene: TRBV29-1; CDR3 protein: CSVSTGVTEAFF
J gene: TRBJ2-1; V gene: TRBV11-2; CDR3 protein: CASSLVGTSGSSEQFF
J gene: TRBJ1-5; V gene: TRBV6-5; CDR3 protein: CASSLDSYSNQPQHF